Below, one TCR beta chain is given with its context. Its antigen is unidentified. Trimming took 7 bases from V and 4 from J; bases not matched to a gene: 12. CDR1 is MNHEY and CDR2 is SMNVEV in the germline V gene (reference sequence). The CDR3 extends over 15 amino acids. TCRdb called the 5' RACE reads again in MiXCR, with one record for every CDR3 protein. The sample consists of about 730,000 distinct CDR3 sequences, around 21% of them appearing once. The source of the sample is a study of identical twins. Whole-study results and caveats: Less excess twin sharing appeared in beta out-of-frame sequences.

These sequences were also reported in another study, on T cells expressing NK-cell markers.

J is TRBJ1-2 and V is TRBV27; the match to TRBD1 covers 7 bases. The sample consisted of PBMCs. This sequence originates from a woman in her late teens or twenties in good health. CDR3: CASKVGGGYSYGYTF. DNA for the CDR3: TGTGCCAGCAAGGTCGGAGGGGGCTATAGCTATGGCTACACCTTC.